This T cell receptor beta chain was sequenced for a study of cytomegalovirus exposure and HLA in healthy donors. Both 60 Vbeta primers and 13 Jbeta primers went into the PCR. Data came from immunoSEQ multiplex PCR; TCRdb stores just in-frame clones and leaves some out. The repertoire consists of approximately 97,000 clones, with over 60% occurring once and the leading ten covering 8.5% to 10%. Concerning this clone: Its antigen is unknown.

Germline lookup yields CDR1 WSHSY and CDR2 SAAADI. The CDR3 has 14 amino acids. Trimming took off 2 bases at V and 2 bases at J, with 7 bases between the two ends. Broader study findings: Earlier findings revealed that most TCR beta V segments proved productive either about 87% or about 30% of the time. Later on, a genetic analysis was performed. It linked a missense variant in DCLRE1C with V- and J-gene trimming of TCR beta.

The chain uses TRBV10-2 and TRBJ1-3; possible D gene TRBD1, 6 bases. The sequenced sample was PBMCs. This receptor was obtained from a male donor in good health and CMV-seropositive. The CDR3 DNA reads TGCGCCAGCAGTGAGCCAGGGGCTGGAAACACCATATATTTT. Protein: CASSEPGAGNTIYF.